The 3 T cell receptor beta chains below were found in one sample sequenced in a study of cytomegalovirus exposure and HLA in healthy donors. PCR employed 60 Vbeta and 13 Jbeta primers. The table came from immunoSEQ multiplex PCR; TCRdb's copy has only in-frame clones and leaves some out. Of about 130,000 clones in the sample, roughly 82% were seen once. The sample taken for sequencing was PBMCs. These receptors were obtained from a man aged 50 or older in good health and CMV-seronegative.

The V call is TRBV6-5, the J call TRBJ1-6; D is ambiguous. Per the germline V gene, CDR1 is MNHEY and CDR2 is SVGAGI. This CDR3 is built from 12 residues. V gave up 6 bases and J gave up 4 bases, with 4 bases separating them. The CDR3 coding sequence is TGTGCCAGCAGCATTTATAATTCACCCCTCCACTTT. Encoded protein: CASSIYNSPLHF.

The chain uses TRBV5-8 and TRBJ1-1, with D possibly being TRBD1 (5 bases). Trimming pared 10 bases from V and 3 bases from J, leaving 13 bases between. The CDR3 extends over 12 amino acids. CDR1 is SGHTS, CDR2 YDEGEE, per germline. CDR3 nucleotide sequence: TGTGCCGGGGGTAGCGGTTACACTGAAGCTTTCTTT. Translation: CAGGSGYTEAFF. Variable domain in full (rest from reference TRBV5-8 and TRBJ1-1): EAGVTQSPTHLIKTRGQQATLRCSPISGHTSVYWYQQALGLGLQFLLWYDEGEERNRGNFPPRFSGRQFPNYSSELNVNALELEDSALYLCAGGSGYTEAFFGQGTRLTVV.

The chain links TRBV5-1 to TRBJ2-1, with TRBD2 identical over 8 bases. Per germline, CDR1 SGHRS and CDR2 YFSETQ. The CDR3 is made up of 14 amino acids. After removal of 2 bases from V and 8 bases from J, the junction contained 6 bases not matched to a gene. CDR3 loop: CASSLGRGAYEQFF. In DNA form, the CDR3 reads TGCGCCAGCAGCTTAGGGCGGGGGGCCTATGAGCAGTTCTTC. The whole variable domain, remainder taken from reference TRBV5-1 and TRBJ2-1, is KAGVTQTPRYLIKTRGQQVTLSCSPISGHRSVSWYQQTPGQGLQFLFEYFSETQRNKGNFPGRFSGRQFSNSRSEMNVSTLELGDSALYLCASSLGRGAYEQFFGPGTRLTVL.